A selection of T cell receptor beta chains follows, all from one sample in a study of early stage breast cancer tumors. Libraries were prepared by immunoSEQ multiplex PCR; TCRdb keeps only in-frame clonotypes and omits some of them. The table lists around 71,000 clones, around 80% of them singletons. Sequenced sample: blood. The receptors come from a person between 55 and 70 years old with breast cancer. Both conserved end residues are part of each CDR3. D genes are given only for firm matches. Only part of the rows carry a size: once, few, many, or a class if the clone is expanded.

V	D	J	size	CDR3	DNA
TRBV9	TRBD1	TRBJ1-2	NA	CASSGGTGTYYGYTF	TGTGCCAGCAGCGGGGGGACAGGGACTTACTATGGCTACACCTTC
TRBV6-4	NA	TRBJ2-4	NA	CASRDVARGHIQYF	TGTGCCAGCAGGGATGTTGCGAGGGGCCACATTCAGTACTTC
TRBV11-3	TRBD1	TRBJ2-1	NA	CASSPGQGPTNEQFF	TGTGCCAGCAGCCCCGGACAGGGGCCCACCAATGAGCAGTTCTTC
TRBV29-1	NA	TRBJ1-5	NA	CSYGGGGHQPQHF	TGCAGTTATGGGGGGGGAGGTCATCAGCCCCAGCATTTT
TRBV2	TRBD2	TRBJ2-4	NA	CASSERAGGPGIQYF	TGTGCCAGCAGTGAACGGGCGGGAGGGCCAGGCATTCAGTACTTC
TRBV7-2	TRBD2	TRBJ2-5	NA	CASRLAGGGIETQYF	TGTGCCAGCAGACTAGCGGGAGGAGGTATCGAGACCCAGTACTTC
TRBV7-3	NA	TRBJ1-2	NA	CASSLNSQGGYTF	TGTGCCAGCAGCTTAAATAGTCAGGGCGGCTACACCTTC
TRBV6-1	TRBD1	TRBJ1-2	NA	CATSPGQGYGYTF	TGTGCCACCAGTCCGGGACAGGGCTATGGCTACACCTTC
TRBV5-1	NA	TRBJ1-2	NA	CASSLTGIGYTF	TGCGCCAGCAGCTTGACGGGTATTGGCTACACCTTC
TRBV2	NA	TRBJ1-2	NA	CASSEAGRVGYTF	TGTGCCAGCAGTGAAGCGGGACGGGTAGGCTACACCTTC
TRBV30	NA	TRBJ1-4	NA	CAWSGLQLEEKLFF	TGTGCCTGGAGTGGTTTACAGCTGGAGGAAAAACTGTTTTTT
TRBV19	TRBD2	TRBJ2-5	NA	CASSVGTRETQYF	TGTGCCAGTAGTGTTGGGACTAGAGAGACCCAGTACTTC
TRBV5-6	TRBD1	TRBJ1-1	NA	CASSLEDRANTEAFF	TGTGCCAGCAGCTTGGAGGACAGGGCCAACACTGAAGCTTTCTTT
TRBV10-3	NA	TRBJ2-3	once	CAISELGPPDTQYF	TGTGCCATCAGTGAGCTAGGCCCCCCAGATACGCAGTATTTT
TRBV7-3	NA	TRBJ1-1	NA	CASSLGTNTEAFF	TGTGCCAGCAGCTTAGGGACGAACACTGAAGCTTTCTTT
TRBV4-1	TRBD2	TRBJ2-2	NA	CASSQDPLAGVGNSGELFF	TGCGCCAGCAGCCAAGACCCCCTAGCGGGAGTCGGGAATTCCGGGGAGCTGTTTTTT
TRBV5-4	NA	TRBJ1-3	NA	CASSHTGGLGDTIYF	TGTGCCAGCAGTCATACGGGAGGCCTAGGGGACACCATATATTTT
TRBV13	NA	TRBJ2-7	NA	CASAGTTSYEQYF	TGTGCCAGCGCTGGGACGACCTCCTACGAGCAGTACTTC
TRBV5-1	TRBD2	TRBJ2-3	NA	CASSWSGTSGEGVTQYF	TGCGCCAGCAGCTGGTCCGGGACTAGCGGGGAGGGTGTTACGCAGTATTTT
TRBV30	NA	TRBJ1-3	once	CAWDSLTGNTIYF	TGTGCCTGGGACAGCCTGACTGGAAACACCATATATTTT
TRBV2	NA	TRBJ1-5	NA	CASSGDAGTRHQPQHF	TGTGCCAGCAGTGGTGACGCCGGGACCCGTCATCAGCCCCAGCATTTT
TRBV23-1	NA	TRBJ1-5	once	CASPRTDGGRNQPQHF	TGCGCCAGCCCTAGGACGGACGGTGGACGCAATCAGCCCCAGCATTTT
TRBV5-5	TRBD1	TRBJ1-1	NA	CASSLGWDRNTEAFF	TGTGCCAGCAGCTTGGGGTGGGACAGGAACACTGAAGCTTTCTTT
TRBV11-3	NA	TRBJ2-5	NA	CASSAREDRQETQYF	TGTGCCAGCAGCGCTCGCGAGGACCGCCAAGAGACCCAGTACTTC
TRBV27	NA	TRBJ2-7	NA	CASSLRGNAYEQYF	TGTGCCAGCAGTTTAAGGGGGAATGCCTACGAGCAGTACTTC
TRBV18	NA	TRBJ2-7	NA	CASSPGAGKTYEQYF	TGTGCCAGCTCACCCGGGGCAGGGAAGACCTACGAGCAGTACTTC
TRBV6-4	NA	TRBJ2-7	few	CASSEGPSYEQYF	TGTGCCAGCAGTGAAGGTCCGTCCTACGAGCAGTACTTC
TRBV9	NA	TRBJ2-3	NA	CASSVGRGGNTQYF	TGTGCCAGCAGCGTAGGGCGAGGCGGGAATACGCAGTATTTT
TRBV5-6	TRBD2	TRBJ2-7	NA	CASGRGRGSVREQYF	TGTGCCAGTGGGAGGGGTCGGGGCTCGGTTCGCGAGCAGTACTTC
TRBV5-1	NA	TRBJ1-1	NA	CASSLGAGTYSNTEAFF	TGCGCCAGCAGCCTGGGGGCAGGGACGTATTCCAACACTGAAGCTTTCTTT
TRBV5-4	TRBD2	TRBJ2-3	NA	CASSQGTSGSGDTQYF	TGTGCCAGCAGCCAAGGGACTAGCGGGAGTGGAGATACGCAGTATTTT
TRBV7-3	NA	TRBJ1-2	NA	CASSPYPRGGVYGYTF	TGTGCCAGCAGCCCGTATCCCCGAGGAGGGGTTTATGGCTACACCTTC
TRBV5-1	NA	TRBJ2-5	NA	CASSLAPRETQYF	TGCGCCAGCAGCTTGGCCCCCCGGGAGACCCAGTACTTC
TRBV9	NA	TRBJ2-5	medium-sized	CASSSSNGGLGETQYF	TGTGCCAGCAGCTCCTCAAATGGGGGGCTAGGAGAGACCCAGTACTTC
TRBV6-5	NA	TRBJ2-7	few	CASSYSIQGYEQYF	TGTGCCAGCAGTTACTCGATTCAGGGCTACGAGCAGTACTTC
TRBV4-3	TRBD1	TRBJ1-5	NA	CASSQAYPTGGFNQPQHF	TGCGCCAGCAGCCAAGCCTATCCGACAGGGGGCTTCAATCAGCCCCAGCATTTT
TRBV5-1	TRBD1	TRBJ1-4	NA	CASSSPGQDNEKLFF	TGCGCCAGCAGCTCCCCGGGACAGGATAATGAAAAACTGTTTTTT
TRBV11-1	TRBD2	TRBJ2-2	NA	CASSSSLAGAGTGELFF	TGTGCCAGCAGCTCCTCACTAGCGGGGGCGGGCACCGGGGAGCTGTTTTTT
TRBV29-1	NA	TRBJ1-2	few	CSASPGGAYGYTF	TGCAGCGCCTCACCGGGGGGGGCCTATGGCTACACCTTC
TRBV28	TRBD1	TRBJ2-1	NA	CASSRDRVVQEQFF	TGTGCCAGCAGTCGGGACAGGGTCGTTCAAGAGCAGTTCTTC
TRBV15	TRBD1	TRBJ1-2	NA	CATSRDRQGYGGYTF	TGTGCCACCAGCAGAGATCGACAGGGATATGGTGGCTACACCTTC
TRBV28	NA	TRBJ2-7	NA	CASSQGGELYEQYF	TGTGCCAGCAGTCAAGGGGGAGAGTTGTACGAGCAGTACTTC
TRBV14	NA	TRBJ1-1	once	CASSQMMDTEAFF	TGTGCCAGCAGCCAAATGATGGACACTGAAGCTTTCTTT
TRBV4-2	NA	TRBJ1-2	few	CASSQGGLRGRGHYGYTF	TGTGCCAGCAGCCAAGGGGGGTTACGGGGCAGGGGCCACTATGGCTACACCTTC
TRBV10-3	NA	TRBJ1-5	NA	CAISESWDQPQHF	TGTGCCATCAGTGAGTCGTGGGATCAGCCCCAGCATTTT
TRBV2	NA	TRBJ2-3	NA	CASSPDGADTQYF	TGTGCCAGCAGTCCGGACGGAGCAGATACGCAGTATTTT
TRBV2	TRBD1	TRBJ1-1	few	CASTLTGTLATEAFF	TGTGCCAGCACCCTGACAGGGACGCTCGCCACTGAAGCTTTCTTT
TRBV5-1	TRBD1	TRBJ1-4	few	CASVPGLTGWNEKLFF	TGCGCCAGCGTCCCCGGCCTGACAGGGTGGAATGAAAAACTGTTTTTT
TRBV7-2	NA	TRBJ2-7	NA	CASSLARFEQYF	TGTGCCAGCAGCTTAGCCAGATTTGAGCAGTACTTC
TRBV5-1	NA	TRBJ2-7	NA	CASSPTGDPAYEQYF	TGCGCCAGCAGCCCGACCGGGGACCCGGCCTACGAGCAGTACTTC
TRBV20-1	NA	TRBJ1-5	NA	CSASIQPQHF	TGCAGTGCTTCGATTCAGCCCCAGCATTTT
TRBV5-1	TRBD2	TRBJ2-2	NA	CASRMLAGGPVGELFF	TGCGCCAGCAGAATGCTAGCGGGGGGGCCAGTCGGGGAGCTGTTTTTT
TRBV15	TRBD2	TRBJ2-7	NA	CATSGTSGSYEQYF	TGTGCCACATCCGGGACTAGCGGGTCCTACGAGCAGTACTTC
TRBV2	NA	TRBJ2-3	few	CASTVDGGPTDTQYF	TGTGCCAGCACCGTGGACGGAGGCCCTACAGATACGCAGTATTTT
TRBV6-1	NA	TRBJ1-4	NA	CATQGTGINEKLFF	TGTGCCACCCAAGGTACAGGGATTAATGAAAAACTGTTTTTT
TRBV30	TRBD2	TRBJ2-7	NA	CAWSYTTSGGLYEQYF	TGTGCCTGGAGTTACACGACTAGCGGGGGTCTCTACGAGCAGTACTTC
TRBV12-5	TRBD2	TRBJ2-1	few	CASGGLAGMGEQFF	TGTGCTAGTGGTGGACTAGCGGGAATGGGTGAGCAGTTCTTC
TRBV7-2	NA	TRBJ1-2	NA	CASSLGTHYGYTF	TGTGCCAGCAGCTTAGGGACCCACTATGGCTACACCTTC
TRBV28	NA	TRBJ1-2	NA	CASGGPGAYYGYTF	TGTGCCAGCGGAGGTCCAGGAGCTTACTATGGCTACACCTTC